This TCR beta chain was sequenced during a study of blood T cell repertoires in COVID-19. Study information: Both acute and convalescent COVID-19 samples were obtained from the United States, Italy and Spain. PBMCs, B-cell-depleted T cells, or T cells were the source of the cDNA or gDNA that made up the material.

V lost 1 base, J lost 4 bases, and 19 bases lay in between. The CDR3 extends over 16 amino acids. In germline, CDR1 is GTSNPN, CDR2 SVGIG (reference sequence). Donors in Cohort 3 who had recovered were those with two negative PCRs, healthcare professional clearance, or resolution of their symptoms. Profiled with immunoSEQ multiplex PCR; TCRdb holds only in-frame clones, not every one. The repertoire holds 390,000 or so clones, with more than 75% as singletons. Sequenced input: PBMCs or T cells enriched from blood (not recorded which). V and J are TRBV30 and TRBJ1-1, with D maybe TRBD1 (6 bases). This receptor was obtained from a woman aged 45-60 years who had recovered from COVID-19. The chain's CDR3 is CAWSATGRGRGTEAFF. The CDR3 nucleotides are TGTGCCTGGAGTGCCACAGGGCGAGGTCGGGGCACTGAAGCTTTCTTT.